This T cell receptor (beta chain) was captured by sequencing in a study of blood T cells in healthy people across ages. Together with a sample-barcoded 5' primer, a J-beta primer mix was included in a second PCR lasting about 7 to 11 cycles. Using its own MiXCR run on the 5' RACE reads, TCRdb lists one record per CDR3 protein. The sample holds about 1 million distinct CDR3 sequences, less than 50% seen once. A remark on this clonotype: One base away lies a much larger clone, so this may be a sequencing read error.

The TCR originated in a woman in her fifties or sixties in good health. Sequencing was performed on blood.

The CDR3 sequence is CASSDRRPTQNIQYF. The CDR3 DNA follows: TGTGCCAGCAGTGACAGACGGCCGACCCAAAACATTCAGTACTTC. The rearrangement joins TRBV6-1 to TRBJ2-4, with no clear D. The V end was cut by 3 bases, the J end by 5 bases, with 14 bases between. Looked up from germline, CDR1 is MNHNS and CDR2 is SASEGT. This CDR3 comprises 15 residues.